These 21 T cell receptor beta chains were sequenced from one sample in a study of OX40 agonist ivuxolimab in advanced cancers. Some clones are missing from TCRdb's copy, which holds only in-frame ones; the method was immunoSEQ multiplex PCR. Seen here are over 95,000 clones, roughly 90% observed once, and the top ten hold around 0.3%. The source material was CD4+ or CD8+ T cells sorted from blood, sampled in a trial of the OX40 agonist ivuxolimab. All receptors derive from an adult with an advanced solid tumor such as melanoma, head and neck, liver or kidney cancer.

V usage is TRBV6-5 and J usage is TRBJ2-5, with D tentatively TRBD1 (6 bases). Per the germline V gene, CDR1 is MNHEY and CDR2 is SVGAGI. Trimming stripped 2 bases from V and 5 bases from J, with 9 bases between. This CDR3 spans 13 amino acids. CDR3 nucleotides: TGTGCCAGCAGTTACAAAGGGGGTGAGACCCAGTACTTC. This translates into CASSYKGGETQYF.

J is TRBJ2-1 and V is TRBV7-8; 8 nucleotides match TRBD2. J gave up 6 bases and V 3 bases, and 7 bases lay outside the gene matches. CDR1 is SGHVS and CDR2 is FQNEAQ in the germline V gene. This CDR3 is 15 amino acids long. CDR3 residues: CASSFGSGSGNEQFF. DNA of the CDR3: TGTGCCAGCAGCTTCGGGAGCGGGAGCGGCAATGAGCAGTTCTTC.

This CDR3 reads CASRRGLGGGPNNEQFF. DNA for the CDR3: TGTGCCAGCAGGCGCGGTTTGGGGGGAGGGCCCAACAATGAGCAGTTCTTC. V is TRBV5-6 and J is TRBJ2-1, with TRBD2 identical over 7 bases. This CDR3 is built from 17 residues. The germline V gene encodes CDR1 SGHDT and CDR2 YYEEEE. The V and J ends lost 5 bases and 5 bases, in that order; junction bases with no gene match: 16.

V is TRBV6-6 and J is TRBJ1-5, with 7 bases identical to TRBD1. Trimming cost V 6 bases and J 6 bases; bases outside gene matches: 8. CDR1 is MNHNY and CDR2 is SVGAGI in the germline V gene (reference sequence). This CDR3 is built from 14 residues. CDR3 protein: CASRLRQGFQPQHF. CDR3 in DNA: TGTGCCAGCAGGCTCCGACAGGGCTTTCAGCCCCAGCATTTT.

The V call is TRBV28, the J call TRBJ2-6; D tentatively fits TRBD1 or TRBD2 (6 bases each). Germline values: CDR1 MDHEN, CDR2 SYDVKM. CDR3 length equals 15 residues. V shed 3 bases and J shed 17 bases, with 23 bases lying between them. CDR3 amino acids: CASSFGGRISPSLTF. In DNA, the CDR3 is TGTGCCAGCAGTTTTGGGGGGCGGATCTCACCCAGTTTGACTTTC.

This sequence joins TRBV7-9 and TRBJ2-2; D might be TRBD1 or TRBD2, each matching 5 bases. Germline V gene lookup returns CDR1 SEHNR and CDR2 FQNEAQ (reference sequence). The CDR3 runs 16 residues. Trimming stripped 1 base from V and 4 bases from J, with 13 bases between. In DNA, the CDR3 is TGTGCCAGCAGCTTAGTACTTGGGACCGGCACCGGGGAGCTGTTTTTT. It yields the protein CASSLVLGTGTGELFF.

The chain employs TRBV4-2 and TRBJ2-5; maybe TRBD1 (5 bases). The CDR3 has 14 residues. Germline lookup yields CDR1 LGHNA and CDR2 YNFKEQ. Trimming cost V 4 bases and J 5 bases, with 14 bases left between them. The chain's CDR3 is CASSPQLGRETQYF. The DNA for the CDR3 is TGTGCCAGCAGCCCGCAATTGGGGCGCGAGACCCAGTACTTC.

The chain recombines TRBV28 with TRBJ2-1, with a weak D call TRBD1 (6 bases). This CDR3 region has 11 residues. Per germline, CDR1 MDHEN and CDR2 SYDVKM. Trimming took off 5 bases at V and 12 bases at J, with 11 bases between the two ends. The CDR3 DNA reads TGTGCCAGCAGTCTACAGGGCCGGCAGTTCTTC. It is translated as CASSLQGRQFF.

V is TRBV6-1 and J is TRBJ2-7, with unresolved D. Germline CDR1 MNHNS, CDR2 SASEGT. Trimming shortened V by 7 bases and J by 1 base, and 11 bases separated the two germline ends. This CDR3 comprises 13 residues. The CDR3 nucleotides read TGTGCCAGCACCCGGACGAGGTCCTACGAGCAGTACTTC. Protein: CASTRTRSYEQYF.

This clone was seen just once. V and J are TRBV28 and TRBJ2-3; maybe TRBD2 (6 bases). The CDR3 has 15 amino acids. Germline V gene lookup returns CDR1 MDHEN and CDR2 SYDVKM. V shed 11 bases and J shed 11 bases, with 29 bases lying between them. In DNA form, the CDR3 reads TGTGCCTCCGGGCGGGGTCGGGAGCCGAGAGGTAGGCAGTATTTT. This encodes CASGRGREPRGRQYF.

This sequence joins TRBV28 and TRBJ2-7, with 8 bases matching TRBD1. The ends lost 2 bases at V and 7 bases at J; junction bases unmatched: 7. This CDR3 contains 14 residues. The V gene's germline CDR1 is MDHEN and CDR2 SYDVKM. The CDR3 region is CASSLRQGAWEQYF. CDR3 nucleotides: TGTGCCAGCAGTTTAAGGCAGGGGGCGTGGGAGCAGTACTTC.

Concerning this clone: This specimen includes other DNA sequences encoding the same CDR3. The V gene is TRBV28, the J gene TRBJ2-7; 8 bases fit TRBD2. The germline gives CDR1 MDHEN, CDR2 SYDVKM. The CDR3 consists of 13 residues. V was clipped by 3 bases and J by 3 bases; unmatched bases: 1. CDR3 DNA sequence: TGTGCCAGCAGTTTCGCGGGGGGCTACGAGCAGTACTTC. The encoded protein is CASSFAGGYEQYF.

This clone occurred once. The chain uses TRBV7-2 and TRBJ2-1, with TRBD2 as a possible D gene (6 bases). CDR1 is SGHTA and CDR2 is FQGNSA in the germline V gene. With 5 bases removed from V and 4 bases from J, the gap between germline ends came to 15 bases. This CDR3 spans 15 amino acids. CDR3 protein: CASSTDSGVYNEQFF. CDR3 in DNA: TGTGCCAGCAGCACGGACTCGGGGGTGTACAATGAGCAGTTCTTC.

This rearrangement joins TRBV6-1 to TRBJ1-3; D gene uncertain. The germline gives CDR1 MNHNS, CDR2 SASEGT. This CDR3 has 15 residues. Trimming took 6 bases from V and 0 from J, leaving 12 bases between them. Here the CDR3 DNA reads TGTGCCAGCAGCCCGAATGGGTACTCTGGAAACACCATATATTTT. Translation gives CASSPNGYSGNTIYF.

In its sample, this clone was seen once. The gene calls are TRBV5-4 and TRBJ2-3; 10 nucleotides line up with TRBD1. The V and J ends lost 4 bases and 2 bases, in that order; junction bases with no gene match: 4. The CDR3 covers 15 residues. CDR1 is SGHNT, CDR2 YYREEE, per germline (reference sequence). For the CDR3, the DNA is TGTGCCAGCAGCCCGGGACAGGGGATCACAGATACGCAGTATTTT. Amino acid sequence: CASSPGQGITDTQYF.

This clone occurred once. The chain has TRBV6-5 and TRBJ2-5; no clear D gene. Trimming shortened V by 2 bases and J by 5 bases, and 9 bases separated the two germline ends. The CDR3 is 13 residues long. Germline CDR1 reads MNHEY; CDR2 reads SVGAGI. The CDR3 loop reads CASSYQYGETQYF. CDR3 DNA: TGTGCCAGCAGTTACCAGTACGGGGAGACCCAGTACTTC.

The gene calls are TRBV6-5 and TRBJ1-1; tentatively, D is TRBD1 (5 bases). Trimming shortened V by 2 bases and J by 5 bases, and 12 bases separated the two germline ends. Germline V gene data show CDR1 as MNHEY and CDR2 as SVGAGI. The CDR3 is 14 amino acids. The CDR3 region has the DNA TGTGCCAGCAGTTACGGCCGGGGGTCGACTGAAGCTTTCTTT. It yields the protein CASSYGRGSTEAFF.

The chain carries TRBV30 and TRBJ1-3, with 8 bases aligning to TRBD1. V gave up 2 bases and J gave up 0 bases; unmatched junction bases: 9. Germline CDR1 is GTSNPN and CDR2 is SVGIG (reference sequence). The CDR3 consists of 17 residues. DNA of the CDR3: TGTGCCTGGAGTCCAAAACGACAGGGGACCTCTGGAAACACCATATATTTT. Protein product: CAWSPKRQGTSGNTIYF. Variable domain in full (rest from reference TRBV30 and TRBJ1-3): SQTIHQWPATLVQPVGSPLSLECTVEGTSNPNLYWYRQAAGRGLQLLFYSVGIGQISSEVPQNLSASRPQDRQFILSSKKLLLSDSGFYLCAWSPKRQGTSGNTIYFGEGSWLTVV.

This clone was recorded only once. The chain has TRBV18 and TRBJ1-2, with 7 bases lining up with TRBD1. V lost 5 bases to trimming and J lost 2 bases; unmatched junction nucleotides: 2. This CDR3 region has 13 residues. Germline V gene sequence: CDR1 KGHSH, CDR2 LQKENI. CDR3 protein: CASSEGQNYGYTF. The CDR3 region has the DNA TGTGCCAGCTCAGAGGGACAGAACTATGGCTACACCTTC.

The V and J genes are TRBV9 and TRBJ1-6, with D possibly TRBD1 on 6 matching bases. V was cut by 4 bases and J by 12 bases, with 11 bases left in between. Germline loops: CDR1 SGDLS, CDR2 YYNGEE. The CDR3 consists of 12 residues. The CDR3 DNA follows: TGTGCCAGCAGCACCTCACAGGGACCCCTCCACTTT. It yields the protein CASSTSQGPLHF. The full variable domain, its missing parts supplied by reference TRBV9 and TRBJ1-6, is DSGVTQTPKHLITATGQRVTLRCSPRSGDLSVYWYQQSLDQGLQFLIQYYNGEERAKGNILERFSAQQFPDLHSELNLSSLELGDSALYFCASSTSQGPLHFGNGTRLTVT.

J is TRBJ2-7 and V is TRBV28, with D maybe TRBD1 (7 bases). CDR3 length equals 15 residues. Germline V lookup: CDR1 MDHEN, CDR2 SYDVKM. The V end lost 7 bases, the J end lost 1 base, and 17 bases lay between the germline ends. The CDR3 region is CASTQGGTVSYEQYF. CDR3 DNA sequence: TGTGCCAGCACCCAAGGCGGGACAGTATCCTACGAGCAGTACTTC.